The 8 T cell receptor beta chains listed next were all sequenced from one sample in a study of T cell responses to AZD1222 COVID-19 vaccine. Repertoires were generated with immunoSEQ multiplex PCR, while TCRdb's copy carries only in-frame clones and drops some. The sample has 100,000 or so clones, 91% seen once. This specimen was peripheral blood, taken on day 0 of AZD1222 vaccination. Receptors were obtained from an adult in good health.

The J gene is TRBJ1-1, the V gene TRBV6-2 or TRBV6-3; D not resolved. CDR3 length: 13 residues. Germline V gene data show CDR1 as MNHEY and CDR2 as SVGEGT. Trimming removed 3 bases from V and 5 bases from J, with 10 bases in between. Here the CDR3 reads CASSYTGMTEAFF. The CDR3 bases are TGTGCCAGCAGTTATACGGGAATGACTGAAGCTTTCTTT.

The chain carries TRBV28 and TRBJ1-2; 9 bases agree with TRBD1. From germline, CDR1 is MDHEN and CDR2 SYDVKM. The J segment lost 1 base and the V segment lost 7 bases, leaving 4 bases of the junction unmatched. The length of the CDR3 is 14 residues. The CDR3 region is CASNNRGRNYGYTF. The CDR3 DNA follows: TGTGCCAGCAACAACAGGGGGCGTAACTATGGCTACACCTTC.

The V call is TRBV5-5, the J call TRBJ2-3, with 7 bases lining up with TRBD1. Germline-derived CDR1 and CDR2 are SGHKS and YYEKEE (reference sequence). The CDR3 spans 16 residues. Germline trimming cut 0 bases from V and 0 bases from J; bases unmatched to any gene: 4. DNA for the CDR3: TGTGCCAGCAGCTTGGACGAGGGGGCCAGCACAGATACGCAGTATTTT. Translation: CASSLDEGASTDTQYF.

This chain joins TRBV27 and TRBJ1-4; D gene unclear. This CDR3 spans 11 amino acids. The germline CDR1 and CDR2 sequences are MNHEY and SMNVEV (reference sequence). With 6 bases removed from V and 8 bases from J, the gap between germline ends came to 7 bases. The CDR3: CASRSGEKLFF. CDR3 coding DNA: TGTGCCAGCAGATCCGGGGAAAAACTGTTTTTT.

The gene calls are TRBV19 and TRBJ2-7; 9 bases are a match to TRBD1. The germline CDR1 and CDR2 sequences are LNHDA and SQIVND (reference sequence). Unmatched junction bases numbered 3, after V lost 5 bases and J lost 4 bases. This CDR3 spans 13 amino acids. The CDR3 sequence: CASSLDRGYEQYF. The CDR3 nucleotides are TGTGCCAGTAGTCTTGACAGGGGGTACGAGCAGTACTTC.

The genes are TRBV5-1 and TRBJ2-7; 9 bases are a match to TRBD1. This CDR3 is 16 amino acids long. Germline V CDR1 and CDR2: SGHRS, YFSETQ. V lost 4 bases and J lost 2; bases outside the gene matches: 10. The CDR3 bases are TGCGCCAGCAGCATCGGTCGGGGACAGGGAGCCTACGAGCAGTACTTC. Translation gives CASSIGRGQGAYEQYF.

The CDR3 nucleotides are TGTGCCACCAGCACCCCCCAAATGAACACTGAAGCTTTCTTT. Its protein product is CATSTPQMNTEAFF. The chain recombines TRBV15 with TRBJ1-1; D remains ambiguous. The ends were cut back, 4 bases at V and 0 bases at J, with 9 bases in the middle. Germline CDR1 LNHNV, CDR2 YYDKDF (reference sequence). The length of the CDR3 is 14 residues. Filled out from reference TRBV15 and TRBJ1-1, the complete variable domain reads DAMVIQNPRYQVTQFGKPVTLSCSQTLNHNVMYWYQQKSSQAPKLLFHYYDKDFNNEADTPDNFQSRRPNTSFCFLDIRSPGLGDTAMYLCATSTPQMNTEAFFGQGTRLTVV.

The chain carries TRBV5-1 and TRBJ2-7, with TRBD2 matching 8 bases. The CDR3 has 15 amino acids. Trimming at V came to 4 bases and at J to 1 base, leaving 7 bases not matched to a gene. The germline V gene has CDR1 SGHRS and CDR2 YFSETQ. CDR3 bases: TGCGCCAGCAGCCGGGCTAGCGGGCCTTCCTACGAGCAGTACTTC. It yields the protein CASSRASGPSYEQYF.